These 21 T cell receptor beta chains share one sample of origin, sequenced in a study of regulatory T cells in long-lasting Graves disease. Arm-PCR with iRepertoire HTBI primers amplified the CDR3 regions for these TCR beta libraries. Using its own MiXCR run on the multiplex PCR reads, TCRdb lists one record per CDR3 protein. The table lists some 370,000 distinct CDR3 sequences, 10% to 15% of them singletons. The time point was: newly diagnosed GD, antithyroid drugs for less than 3 months. Isolated PBMC RNA provided the starting material for the TCR library. Another study also made use of these data, one on T cells in Graves' hyperthyroidism and ophthalmopathy.

The sample here was peripheral blood mononuclear cells (PBMCs), taken at new diagnosis, from a patient treated with antithyroid drugs. These receptors originate from a woman between 18 and 29 years old with Graves disease.

About this clonotype itself: This may be a read error, as it is one base from a much larger clone. This chain uses TRBV10-3 with TRBJ2-7, with a tentative D call TRBD1 (5 bases). In germline, CDR1 is ENHRY, CDR2 SYGVKD. This CDR3 region has 15 residues. CDR3 sequence reads: CAISDDSPSSYEQCF. The CDR3 region has the DNA TGTGCCATCAGTGATGACAGCCCGAGCTCCTACGAGCAGTGCTTC.

In this sample, this clonotype turned up many times. The rearrangement joins TRBV20-1 to TRBJ1-2; unclear D gene. Trimming shortened V by 8 bases and J by 3 bases, and 16 bases separated the two germline ends. This CDR3 spans 13 amino acids. Germline assignment: CDR1 DFQATT and CDR2 SNEGSKA (reference sequence). The CDR3 nucleotides read TGCAGTAGACCTGGCTTAGCTGACTATGGCTACACCTTC. Its translation: CSRPGLADYGYTF.

Ten or more counts support this clonotype. This sequence joins TRBV3-1 and TRBJ1-5; D remains unclear. The CDR3 is 13 amino acids. The V end lost 1 base, the J end lost 0 bases, and 1 base lay between the germline ends. Germline loops: CDR1 LGHDT, CDR2 YNNKEL (reference sequence). The CDR3 spells CASSQGSNQPQHF. Here the CDR3 DNA reads TGTGCCAGCAGCCAAGGTAGCAATCAGCCCCAGCATTTT.

This clonotype was seen ten or more times. The chain employs TRBV2 and TRBJ2-6; TRBD1 matches at 7 bases. The CDR3 extends over 18 amino acids. The germline V gene encodes CDR1 SNHLY and CDR2 FYNNEI. V was pared by 7 bases and J by 0 bases, with 12 bases of the junction left unmatched. CDR3 in DNA: TGTGCCAGCACCATAACCCGGGACAGTTACTCTGGGGCCAACGTCCTGACTTTC. Translated: CASTITRDSYSGANVLTF.

A few counts support this clonotype. This chain links TRBV30 with TRBJ2-3, with no clear D. The CDR3 totals 15 residues. V was pared by 2 bases and J by 0 bases, with 12 bases between. Per the germline V gene, CDR1 is GTSNPN and CDR2 is SVGIG (reference sequence). The CDR3 is CAWSPRVPSTDTQYF. DNA for the CDR3: TGTGCCTGGAGTCCCCGGGTACCAAGCACAGATACGCAGTATTTT.

This clonotype was detected a few times. The V call is TRBV20-1, the J call TRBJ2-5; tentative D call: TRBD2 (5 bases). The CDR3 has 12 residues. Germline assignment: CDR1 DFQATT and CDR2 SNEGSKA (reference sequence). For the CDR3, the DNA is TGCAGCCGGGGTGGGATCCAAGAGACCCAGTACTTC. Protein product: CSRGGIQETQYF.

This clonotype has ten or more counts. This chain connects TRBV6-2 or TRBV6-3 to TRBJ1-1; D gene ambiguous. The V gene's germline CDR1 is MNHEY and CDR2 SVGEGT. V gave up 9 bases and J gave up 7 bases, with 15 bases separating them. The CDR3 loop spans 12 amino acids. The CDR3 DNA sequence: TGTGCCAGATGTCCTCGAGACGATGAAGCTTTCTTT. Its protein product is CARCPRDDEAFF.

The sample holds many counts of this clonotype. This chain joins TRBV20-1 and TRBJ2-5; D gene unclear. Trimming took 2 bases from V and 2 from J, leaving 12 bases between them. Germline CDR1 reads DFQATT; CDR2 reads SNEGSKA (reference sequence). This CDR3 spans 14 amino acids. CDR3 residues: CSARPWTDQETQYF. In DNA form, the CDR3 reads TGCAGTGCTAGACCCTGGACGGATCAAGAGACCCAGTACTTC.

This clonotype was observed many times. The V gene is TRBV12-3 or TRBV12-4, the J gene TRBJ2-7; 7 bases align to TRBD1. Trimming cost V 4 bases and J 3 bases; bases outside gene matches: 6. The CDR3 runs 14 residues. The CDR3 protein is CASSSDRLVYEQYF. CDR3 DNA sequence: TGTGCCAGCAGTTCGGACAGGCTAGTCTACGAGCAGTACTTC.

Only one count was recorded for this clonotype. The chain is built from TRBV29-1 and TRBJ2-5; D may be TRBD1 or TRBD2 (5 bases each). Trimming left V 0 bases short and J 5 bases short, with 22 bases between. CDR3 length equals 17 residues. CDR1 and CDR2 from the germline V gene are SQVTM and ANQGSEA. CDR3 protein: CSVEDQDPWGLKETQYF. Here the CDR3 DNA reads TGCAGCGTTGAAGATCAGGACCCGTGGGGGTTAAAGGAGACCCAGTACTTC.

This clonotype was seen repeatedly, ten times or more. The chain carries TRBV27 and TRBJ1-1; D ambiguous. The CDR3 consists of 13 residues. Germline V gene lookup returns CDR1 MNHEY and CDR2 SMNVEV (reference sequence). Trimming took 6 bases from V and 7 from J, leaving 15 bases between them. CDR3 loop: CASSRTRIFEAFF. The CDR3 nucleotides are TGTGCCAGCAGCCGCACACGGATCTTTGAAGCTTTCTTT.

On this clonotype: One base away lies a much larger clone, so this may be a sequencing read error. V usage is TRBV6-5 and J usage is TRBJ2-1, with 7 bases matching TRBD1. V lost 2 bases and J lost 10; bases outside the gene matches: 17. Germline V lookup: CDR1 MNHEY, CDR2 SVGAGI. CDR3 size: 17 residues. The CDR3 sequence is CASSYGLDRAGFDEQFF. The CDR3 DNA reads as TGTGCCAGCAGTTACGGACTCGACAGGGCGGGTTTCGACGAGCAGTTCTTC.

This clonotype was counted many times. The rearrangement links TRBV20-1 to TRBJ1-1; D is possibly TRBD1 (5 bases). Germline lookup yields CDR1 DFQATT and CDR2 SNEGSKA (reference sequence). The germline V and J ends were trimmed by 3 bases and 7 bases, with 18 bases remaining between them. This CDR3 has 14 amino acids. In DNA, the CDR3 is TGCAGTGCTAGTCGAGAGGGACCTCCCAGTGAAGCTTTCTTT. Translating it yields CSASREGPPSEAFF.

This clonotype has at least ten counts. The chain uses TRBV20-1 and TRBJ2-5; a possible D gene is TRBD2 (7 bases). The germline gives CDR1 DFQATT, CDR2 SNEGSKA (reference sequence). CDR3 size: 12 residues. With 5 bases removed from V and 5 bases from J, the gap between germline ends came to 12 bases. The CDR3 loop reads CSAPKGGETQYF. The CDR3, as DNA: TGCAGTGCTCCCAAGGGGGGGGAGACCCAGTACTTC.

This clonotype was seen at least ten times. The V call is TRBV20-1, the J call TRBJ2-7, with D perhaps TRBD2 (5 bases). Trimming shortened V by 7 bases and J by 2 bases, and 12 bases separated the two germline ends. The CDR3 sequence is 12 residues long. Germline V lookup: CDR1 DFQATT, CDR2 SNEGSKA (reference sequence). The CDR3 spells CSVVRGAYEQYF. DNA of the CDR3: TGCAGTGTCGTACGGGGAGCCTACGAGCAGTACTTC.

The V gene is TRBV7-9, the J gene TRBJ2-3; TRBD1 is a possible D gene (6 bases). The V and J ends lost 2 bases and 4 bases respectively, with 13 bases between them. The CDR3 length is 15 residues. The germline V gene has CDR1 SEHNR and CDR2 FQNEAQ (reference sequence). As DNA, the CDR3 is TGTGCCAGCAGCTTAACCAGACAGGTGCCAGATACGCAGTATTTT. Residues: CASSLTRQVPDTQYF.

This clonotype was counted a few times. The chain's CDR3 is CASTRDPTEGYTF. The CDR3 DNA follows: TGTGCCAGCACCCGGGACCCCACGGAGGGCTACACCTTC. The chain is built from TRBV6-1 and TRBJ1-2, with D perhaps matching TRBD1 (5 bases). Germline V gene data show CDR1 as MNHNS and CDR2 as SASEGT. The V end lost 7 bases, the J end lost 8 bases, and 17 bases lay between the germline ends. The CDR3 covers 13 residues.

Only a few counts were recorded for this clonotype. The V call is TRBV6-2 or TRBV6-3, the J call TRBJ2-3, with D possibly matching TRBD1 (5 bases). Germline CDR1 and CDR2: MNHEY and SVGEGT. V lost 2 bases and J lost 0, with 6 bases in between. CDR3 length: 14 residues. The CDR3 protein is CASSYGASTDTQYF. The CDR3, as DNA: TGTGCCAGCAGTTACGGGGCCAGCACAGATACGCAGTATTTT.

The rearrangement uses TRBV10-3 and TRBJ2-2; the D gene is possibly TRBD1 (6 bases). The germline V gene encodes CDR1 ENHRY and CDR2 SYGVKD. V was shortened by 10 bases and J by 5 bases, with 17 bases between the two germline ends. The CDR3 runs 14 residues. CDR3: CASSEPQGTGELFF. Here the CDR3 DNA reads TGTGCCAGTTCGGAACCACAGGGAACCGGGGAGCTGTTTTTT.

The chain couples TRBV27 to TRBJ2-1; D possibly corresponds to TRBD2 (5 bases). Trimming removed 1 base at V and 6 bases at J, with 13 bases between. The length of the CDR3 is 15 residues. Germline V CDR1 and CDR2: MNHEY, SMNVEV (reference sequence). The chain's CDR3 is CASSLYPRRTNEQFF. The CDR3 coding sequence is TGTGCCAGCAGTTTATACCCCCGGAGGACCAATGAGCAGTTCTTC.

This chain connects TRBV10-3 to TRBJ2-6; D unclear. This CDR3 comprises 14 residues. Germline CDR1 ENHRY, CDR2 SYGVKD. Trimming shortened V by 3 bases and J by 0 bases, and 3 bases separated the two germline ends. In nucleotides, the CDR3 is TGTGCCATCAGTGACCACTCTGGGGCCAACGTCCTGACTTTC. Its translation is CAISDHSGANVLTF.